One sample yielded the 26 T cell receptor beta chains listed below, sequenced in a study of T cell repertoires in cytomegalovirus infection. TCRdb re-derived calls from the reads in MiXCR, one entry per CDR3 protein. The sample carries roughly 230,000 distinct CDR3 sequences, approximately 24% recorded once. The source material was CD8+ T cells from PBMCs. The receptors shown here come from a human donor in good health (CMV status not recorded). Some clones in this sample may be carry-over from other donors' samples.

This CDR3 reads CASSPGPGDNGYTF. CDR3 DNA: TGCGCCAGCAGCCCGGGCCCGGGGGATAACGGCTACACCTTC. The chain employs TRBV4-1 and TRBJ1-2, with TRBD1 as a possible D gene (5 bases). V lost 4 bases and J lost 8, with 17 bases in between. This CDR3 contains 14 residues. CDR1 is MGHRA and CDR2 is YSYEKL in the germline V gene.

This clonotype was detected a few times. In DNA form, the CDR3 reads TGTGCCAGCAGCTTTGACTTTCGCGGGACAGGGGACGGCTACACCTTC. Protein: CASSFDFRGTGDGYTF. The chain has TRBV7-8 and TRBJ1-2; 10 bases match TRBD1. The CDR3 is made up of 16 amino acids. The germline V gene has CDR1 SGHVS and CDR2 FQNEAQ. Trimming took 3 bases from V and 8 from J; bases not matched to a gene: 12.

At least ten counts were recorded for this clonotype. V usage is TRBV6-1 and J usage is TRBJ2-1, with 9 positions matching TRBD1. Germline V CDR1 and CDR2: MNHNS, SASEGT. The CDR3 runs to 12 residues. V lost 8 bases, J lost 8 bases, and 4 bases stayed unmatched. CDR3 region: CASGTGIHEQFF. CDR3 bases: TGTGCCAGCGGGACAGGGATCCATGAGCAGTTCTTC.

This chain connects TRBV28 to TRBJ1-1; D is uncertain. There are 12 residues in the CDR3. The ends were cut back, 6 bases at V and 11 bases at J, with 16 bases in the middle. Germline assignment: CDR1 MDHEN and CDR2 SYDVKM. The CDR3 loop reads CASSFGRGDAFF. For the CDR3, the DNA is TGTGCCAGCAGCTTTGGTAGAGGCGACGCTTTCTTT.

The chain is built from TRBV29-1 and TRBJ2-1, with TRBD2 identical over 9 bases. The CDR3 runs 14 residues. V gave up 3 bases and J gave up 9 bases; unmatched junction bases: 9. CDR1 is SQVTM and CDR2 is ANQGSEA in the germline V gene. The CDR3 DNA sequence: TGCAGCGTTGATGAGCAGGGACTAGCACTTGAGCAGTTCTTC. Translated, it gives CSVDEQGLALEQFF.

The V and J genes are TRBV7-2 and TRBJ2-7; perhaps TRBD1 as D (5 bases). The CDR3 is made up of 14 amino acids. Germline lookup yields CDR1 SGHTA and CDR2 FQGNSA. V was shortened by 6 bases and J by 0 bases, with 12 bases between the two germline ends. The DNA for the CDR3 is TGTGCCAGCAGAAAAGGGGCGAGCTCCTACGAGCAGTACTTC. This gives the protein CASRKGASSYEQYF.

V and J are TRBV7-9 and TRBJ1-4; perhaps TRBD1 as D (6 bases). This CDR3 has 18 amino acids. Germline V gene sequence: CDR1 SEHNR, CDR2 FQNEAQ (reference sequence). Trimming removed 5 bases at V and 5 bases at J, with 24 bases between. The CDR3 DNA reads TGTGCCAGCAGCGCTAACCGAATGACAGGTGACGAGAATGAAAAACTGTTTTTT. This sequence encodes CASSANRMTGDENEKLFF.

This clonotype has at least ten counts. V is TRBV4-1 and J is TRBJ2-7, with 10 positions matching TRBD1. Germline trimming cut 5 bases from V and 3 bases from J; bases unmatched to any gene: 7. This CDR3 has 15 amino acids. Germline loops: CDR1 MGHRA, CDR2 YSYEKL. The CDR3 is CASSEAGTGDYEQYF. The CDR3 nucleotides read TGCGCCAGCAGCGAAGCCGGGACAGGGGACTACGAGCAGTACTTC.

J is TRBJ1-2 and V is TRBV11-2; tentative D call: TRBD1 (6 bases). The V and J ends lost 3 bases and 8 bases respectively, with 16 bases between them. Germline CDR1 SGHAT, CDR2 FQNNGV. This CDR3 is built from 14 residues. The CDR3 sequence: CASSLRQGRPGYTF. The CDR3 coding sequence is TGTGCCAGCAGCTTGAGGCAGGGGCGCCCCGGCTACACCTTC.

This clonotype came up many times. The chain couples TRBV7-9 to TRBJ1-5; a weak D match, TRBD1 (5 bases). The CDR3 is 14 residues long. Germline CDR1 reads SEHNR; CDR2 reads FQNEAQ (reference sequence). Trimming left V 6 bases short and J 3 bases short, with 12 bases between. For the CDR3, the DNA is TGTGCCAGCAGTTCTCCAGGGTTCAATCAGCCCCAGCATTTT. It encodes CASSSPGFNQPQHF.

This clonotype was found a few times. V gene TRBV27 combines with J gene TRBJ2-1, with 10 bases aligning to TRBD1. The V gene end was trimmed by 7 bases and the J gene end by 0 bases; junction bases not matched to a gene: 15. This CDR3 contains 19 residues. In germline, CDR1 is MNHEY, CDR2 SMNVEV (reference sequence). The CDR3 nucleotides are TGTGCCAGCACCGATGGGGACAGGGGTCCCCTTAGCTCCTACAATGAGCAGTTCTTC. Protein sequence: CASTDGDRGPLSSYNEQFF.

The chain is built from TRBV12-3 or TRBV12-4 and TRBJ1-2; the D gene is possibly TRBD1 (5 bases). V was pared by 4 bases and J by 2 bases, with 8 bases between. The CDR3 is made up of 13 amino acids. This CDR3 reads CASSYGGNYGYTF. The DNA for the CDR3 is TGTGCCAGCAGTTACGGGGGAAACTATGGCTACACCTTC.

This clonotype was detected ten times or more. The rearrangement joins TRBV7-2 to TRBJ2-7; D is uncertain. Germline CDR1 SGHTA, CDR2 FQGNSA. The CDR3 spans 15 residues. V lost 6 bases and J 0 bases, leaving 15 bases between the germline ends. CDR3 DNA sequence: TGTGCCAGCAGTCAAAATCCTGTCATCTCCTACGAGCAGTACTTC. It codes for CASSQNPVISYEQYF.

This sequence joins TRBV20-1 and TRBJ2-1; D is perhaps TRBD2 (6 bases). The CDR3 is 14 amino acids. Germline V gives CDR1 DFQATT, CDR2 SNEGSKA (reference sequence). The V and J ends lost 6 bases and 3 bases respectively, with 15 bases between them. CDR3 DNA sequence: TGCAGTGCCAGAATGGGGCGGGGCTACAATGAGCAGTTCTTC. Translated: CSARMGRGYNEQFF.

The chain joins TRBV20-1 to TRBJ1-2; weak D call: TRBD1 (5 bases). This CDR3 has 19 residues. V lost 0 bases and J 2 bases, leaving 25 bases between the germline ends. The germline CDR1 and CDR2 sequences are DFQATT and SNEGSKA (reference sequence). The CDR3 is CSARESPLTAVASNYGYTF. As DNA, the CDR3 is TGCAGTGCTAGAGAATCCCCCCTGACAGCAGTGGCCTCCAACTATGGCTACACCTTC.

V is TRBV29-1 and J is TRBJ1-1, with D possibly matching TRBD1 (5 bases). CDR3 length: 13 residues. Germline loops: CDR1 SQVTM, CDR2 ANQGSEA. V was shortened by 7 bases and J by 5 bases, with 17 bases between the two germline ends. The CDR3 reads CSGRKGLGTEAFF. In nucleotides, the CDR3 is TGCAGCGGGAGGAAGGGGCTGGGGACTGAAGCTTTCTTT. The full variable domain, rest sourced from reference TRBV29-1 and TRBJ1-1, is SAVISQKPSRDICQRGTSLTIQCQVDSQVTMMFWYRQQPGQSLTLIATANQGSEATYESGFVIDKFPISRPNLTFSTLTVSNMSPEDSSIYLCSGRKGLGTEAFFGQGTRLTVV.

This clonotype has at least ten counts. The chain uses TRBV12-3 or TRBV12-4 and TRBJ1-1; unclear D gene. The CDR3 sequence is 11 residues long. Trimming took 4 bases from V and 4 from J, leaving 4 bases between them. This chain's CDR3 is CASSWGTEAFF. In nucleotides, the CDR3 is TGTGCCAGCAGTTGGGGCACTGAAGCTTTCTTT.

J is TRBJ2-7 and V is TRBV7-8, with a possible D match to TRBD1 (6 bases). Between the trimmed V and J ends, which lost 5 bases and 4 bases, there was a span of 12 bases. The CDR3 has 13 residues. Germline CDR1 SGHVS, CDR2 FQNEAQ. The CDR3 loop reads CASSAGQYYEQYF. The CDR3 region has the DNA TGTGCCAGCAGCGCCGGACAGTATTACGAGCAGTACTTC. The complete variable domain, with remaining parts taken from reference TRBV7-8 and TRBJ2-7, reads GAGVSQSPRYKVAKRGQDVALRCDPISGHVSLFWYQQALGQGPEFLTYFQNEAQLDKSGLPSDRFFAERPEGSVSTLKIQRTQQEDSAVYLCASSAGQYYEQYFGPGTRLTVT.

Many counts were recorded for this clonotype. The genes are TRBV12-3 or TRBV12-4 and TRBJ1-4, with D tentatively TRBD1 (5 bases). The CDR3 totals 15 residues. Trimming cost V 3 bases and J 5 bases, with 13 bases left between them. In DNA form, the CDR3 reads TGTGCCAGCAGTTTTGTCGGGGAGGGGAATGAAAAACTGTTTTTT. Translating gives CASSFVGEGNEKLFF.

In nucleotides, the CDR3 is TGCAGCGTTGACCAGGGGGCCAACTCTGGGGCCAACGTCCTGACTTTC. Its translation is CSVDQGANSGANVLTF. The chain is built from TRBV29-1 and TRBJ2-6; 8 bases are shared with TRBD1. The CDR3 is made up of 16 amino acids. With 3 bases clipped from V and 0 bases from J, the junction kept 4 bases outside the gene matches. Germline CDR1 reads SQVTM; CDR2 reads ANQGSEA. Drawing the rest from reference TRBV29-1 and TRBJ2-6, the complete variable domain is SAVISQKPSRDICQRGTSLTIQCQVDSQVTMMFWYRQQPGQSLTLIATANQGSEATYESGFVIDKFPISRPNLTFSTLTVSNMSPEDSSIYLCSVDQGANSGANVLTFGAGSRLTVL.

Remarks on this clonotype: Mismatch with germline at one junction end may stem from a read error. This chain joins TRBV4-1 and TRBJ2-3, with D unclear. The germline V gene has CDR1 MGHRA and CDR2 YSYEKL. The CDR3 runs to 15 residues. Here the CDR3 reads CASSQADGVSDTQYF. In DNA form, the CDR3 reads TGTGCCAGCAGCCAAGCTGACGGAGTGTCAGATACGCAGTATTTT.

A few counts support this clonotype. The chain employs TRBV27 and TRBJ1-1, with D maybe TRBD1 (5 bases). CDR1 is MNHEY and CDR2 is SMNVEV in the germline V gene (reference sequence). Trimming pared 0 bases from V and 6 bases from J, leaving 17 bases between. The CDR3 has 16 amino acids. The CDR3 reads CASSLSSGVRVAEAFF. DNA of the CDR3: TGTGCCAGCAGTTTATCGTCGGGGGTAAGAGTGGCTGAAGCTTTCTTT.

There are many counts of this clonotype. The V gene is TRBV7-8, the J gene TRBJ2-5, with D possibly being TRBD1 or TRBD2 (5 bases each). The CDR3 consists of 16 residues. V lost 5 bases to trimming and J lost 1 base, with 17 bases between them. Germline assignment: CDR1 SGHVS and CDR2 FQNEAQ. The CDR3 reads CASSRPTGTAQETQYF. As DNA, the CDR3 is TGTGCCAGCAGCCGACCGACCGGGACGGCCCAAGAGACCCAGTACTTC.

This chain uses TRBV12-3 or TRBV12-4 with TRBJ2-7; 9 bases line up with TRBD1. The CDR3 runs 14 residues. After removal of 5 bases from V and 4 bases from J, the junction contained 6 bases not matched to a gene. As DNA, the CDR3 is TGTGCCAGCAGTACCGGGACAGGGAGGTACGAGCAGTACTTC. This sequence encodes CASSTGTGRYEQYF.

The V call is TRBV20-1, the J call TRBJ2-7; 7 bases fit TRBD1. J lost 3 bases, V lost 4 bases, and 6 bases had no gene match. The CDR3 loop spans 13 amino acids. Germline CDR1 reads DFQATT; CDR2 reads SNEGSKA (reference sequence). CDR3 loop: CSATGTANYEQYF. The CDR3 DNA is TGCAGTGCTACCGGGACAGCAAACTACGAGCAGTACTTC.

In its sample, this clonotype was seen many times. This rearrangement joins TRBV27 to TRBJ1-2; the D is unclear. Germline values: CDR1 MNHEY, CDR2 SMNVEV (reference sequence). V lost 2 bases and J 5 bases, leaving 12 bases between the germline ends. This CDR3 region has 14 residues. The DNA for the CDR3 is TGTGCCAGCAGTTTAAGCAGGTTGGATTATGGCTACACCTTC. Its protein is CASSLSRLDYGYTF.